The 21 T cell receptor beta chains given below trace back to one sample, sequenced in a study of cytomegalovirus exposure and HLA in healthy donors. The PCR contained 60 Vbeta and 13 Jbeta primers. Measured with immunoSEQ multiplex PCR; TCRdb has only the in-frame clones, and not every one. The top ten hold 2.5% of the sample, which has tens of thousands of clones, 79% seen once. The sequenced material came from PBMCs. The receptors were gathered from a man aged 25-45 years in good health and CMV-seronegative.

V gene TRBV4-1 combines with J gene TRBJ2-7, with D perhaps TRBD2 (5 bases). CDR1 is MGHRA, CDR2 YSYEKL, per germline. The V end lost 2 bases, the J end lost 3 bases, and 14 bases lay between the germline ends. This CDR3 region has 15 residues. The CDR3 protein is CASSQTPSGYYEQYF. For the CDR3, the DNA is TGCGCCAGCAGCCAAACCCCCAGCGGATACTACGAGCAGTACTTC.

The chain uses TRBV18 and TRBJ1-1; 10 positions agree with TRBD1. With V trimmed by 3 bases and J by 2 bases, 3 bases remained unmatched. CDR1 and CDR2 from the germline V gene are KGHSH and LQKENI. The CDR3 loop spans 15 amino acids. The CDR3 here is CASSPGQGLNTEAFF. CDR3 DNA sequence: TGTGCCAGCTCACCGGGACAGGGGTTAAACACTGAAGCTTTCTTT.

A few counts support this clone. A junction end diverges from the germline sequence, so it may reflect a read error. The chain recombines TRBV19 with TRBJ1-2, with D possibly matching TRBD1 (6 bases). The length of the CDR3 is 15 residues. The germline CDR1 and CDR2 sequences are LNHDA and SQIVND (reference sequence). The CDR3 reads CASSGQPGVNYGYPF. The CDR3 coding sequence is TGTGCCAGTAGTGGACAACCAGGGGTGAACTATGGCTACCCCTTC.

CDR3 DNA sequence: TGTGCCAGCAGTTTGGGGGGAAGGCTCTCCTACGAGCAGTACTTC. Protein sequence: CASSLGGRLSYEQYF. This sequence joins TRBV28 and TRBJ2-7; D possibly corresponds to TRBD2 (6 bases). CDR1 and CDR2 from the germline V gene are MDHEN and SYDVKM. V gave up 3 bases and J gave up 0 bases, with 12 bases separating them. This CDR3 contains 15 residues.

This clone has only one observation. The genes are TRBV7-9 and TRBJ2-5; D remains ambiguous. The CDR3 has 16 residues. V was shortened by 1 base and J by 4 bases, with 16 bases between the two germline ends. In germline, CDR1 is SEHNR, CDR2 FQNEAQ (reference sequence). The DNA for the CDR3 is TGTGCCAGCAGCTTAGTCCCTCTAGGTGTCAGAGAGACCCAGTACTTC. This encodes CASSLVPLGVRETQYF.

This sequence joins TRBV4-2 and TRBJ2-5; TRBD1 aligns across 10 bases. There are 17 residues in the CDR3. V lost 1 base and J lost 4; bases outside the gene matches: 9. The germline V gene has CDR1 LGHNA and CDR2 YNFKEQ. CDR3 sequence (DNA): TGTGCCAGCAGCCAAGCGGGGACAGGGGAATTAGTAGAGACCCAGTACTTC. It specifies CASSQAGTGELVETQYF.

V gene TRBV6-4 combines with J gene TRBJ2-2, with D possibly matching TRBD2 (5 bases). CDR1 is MRHNA, CDR2 SNTAGT, per germline. Trimming stripped 10 bases from V and 3 bases from J, with 12 bases between. This CDR3 spans 13 amino acids. The DNA of the CDR3 is TGTGCCACCACGGACGGGGACACCGGGGAGCTGTTTTTT. Its protein is CATTDGDTGELFF.

The chain uses TRBV30 and TRBJ1-5, with TRBD1 matching 9 bases. Trimming cost V 3 bases and J 5 bases; bases outside gene matches: 14. This CDR3 has 17 residues. From germline, CDR1 is GTSNPN and CDR2 SVGIG (reference sequence). CDR3 DNA: TGTGCCTGGAGCAAAGACAGGGTGGGACAGGGAGATCAGCCCCAGCATTTT. Protein product: CAWSKDRVGQGDQPQHF.

J is TRBJ2-2 and V is TRBV11-3, with 12 nucleotides matching TRBD1. The CDR3 is 16 amino acids. Looked up from germline, CDR1 is SGHNT and CDR2 is YENEEA. Unmatched junction bases numbered 4, after V lost 3 bases and J lost 5 bases. CDR3 loop: CASSLGQGAGTGELFF. CDR3 nucleotide sequence: TGTGCCAGCAGCTTGGGACAGGGGGCTGGGACCGGGGAGCTGTTTTTT. The full variable domain, completed using reference TRBV11-3 and TRBJ2-2, is EAGVVQSPRYKIIEKKQPVAFWCNPISGHNTLYWYLQNLGQGPELLIRYENEEAVDDSQLPKDRFSAERLKGVDSTLKIQPAELGDSAVYLCASSLGQGAGTGELFFGEGSRLTVL.

The V and J genes are TRBV6-5 and TRBJ1-3; D gene uncertain. The CDR3 extends over 15 amino acids. Germline V lookup: CDR1 MNHEY, CDR2 SVGAGI. V lost 4 bases, J lost 4 bases, and 14 bases lay in between. CDR3 DNA sequence: TGTGCCAGCAGTTCCCTAAACAGTTACGGAAACACCATATATTTT. Amino acid sequence: CASSSLNSYGNTIYF.

The V and J genes are TRBV7-8 and TRBJ2-3; D uncertain. The germline V and J ends were trimmed by 3 bases and 3 bases, with 10 bases remaining between them. CDR1 and CDR2 from the germline V gene are SGHVS and FQNEAQ. The CDR3 has 14 amino acids. In DNA, the CDR3 is TGTGCCAGCAGCTTGTATTCGGTTACAGATACGCAGTATTTT. The encoded protein is CASSLYSVTDTQYF. Filled out from reference TRBV7-8 and TRBJ2-3, the complete variable domain reads GAGVSQSPRYKVAKRGQDVALRCDPISGHVSLFWYQQALGQGPEFLTYFQNEAQLDKSGLPSDRFFAERPEGSVSTLKIQRTQQEDSAVYLCASSLYSVTDTQYFGPGTRLTVL.

The rearrangement uses TRBV5-4 and TRBJ2-2; 8 positions match TRBD1. Germline-derived CDR1 and CDR2 are SGHNT and YYREEE (reference sequence). V lost 4 bases to trimming and J lost 3 bases; unmatched junction nucleotides: 5. This CDR3 contains 15 residues. The CDR3 nucleotides read TGTGCCAGCAGCCACAGGGGGTATTACACCGGGGAGCTGTTTTTT. Translating it yields CASSHRGYYTGELFF.

This chain connects TRBV5-1 to TRBJ2-7, with 9 bases that match TRBD2. The CDR3 length is 15 residues. The V and J ends lost 0 bases and 6 bases, in that order; junction bases with no gene match: 7. The germline V gene has CDR1 SGHRS and CDR2 YFSETQ. In DNA form, the CDR3 reads TGCGCCAGCAGCTTGGATGCGGGAGGGCCTCGCGAGCAGTACTTC. It is translated as CASSLDAGGPREQYF.

The chain is built from TRBV19 and TRBJ2-7; D gene uncertain. The CDR3 extends over 13 amino acids. CDR1 and CDR2 (germline): LNHDA, SQIVND (reference sequence). With 3 bases removed from V and 0 bases from J, the gap between germline ends came to 6 bases. The CDR3 DNA follows: TGTGCCAGTAGTATGGCAAGCTCCTACGAGCAGTACTTC. Its translation is CASSMASSYEQYF.

Worth noting for this clone: At one boundary the junction diverges from the germline segment, which might be a read error. This sequence joins TRBV7-7 and TRBJ2-3; tentative D call: TRBD1 (6 bases). Germline V lookup: CDR1 SSHAT, CDR2 FNYEAQ (reference sequence). This CDR3 region has 14 residues. CDR3 DNA sequence: TGTGCTAGCAGCCTCCGGACAGGCACAGATACGCAGTATTTT. Amino acids: CASSLRTGTDTQYF.

The V call is TRBV20-1, the J call TRBJ1-2; no reliable D call. The CDR3 totals 10 residues. V was cut by 3 bases and J by 5 bases, with 4 bases left in between. CDR1 is DFQATT and CDR2 is SNEGSKA in the germline V gene (reference sequence). CDR3 sequence: CSASSYGYTF. CDR3 nucleotide sequence: TGCAGTGCTAGTAGTTATGGCTACACCTTC.

The J gene is TRBJ1-5, the V gene TRBV7-2; 9 bases line up with TRBD1. The V gene end was trimmed by 5 bases and the J gene end by 3 bases; junction bases not matched to a gene: 14. CDR3 length: 18 amino acids. Germline assignment: CDR1 SGHTA and CDR2 FQGNSA. The DNA for the CDR3 is TGTGCCAGCAGCCCACCAACAGGGGGCCTAAACTCCAATCAGCCCCAGCATTTT. It yields the protein CASSPPTGGLNSNQPQHF.

The rearrangement links TRBV28 to TRBJ1-2, with TRBD1 identical over 8 bases. Germline V gives CDR1 MDHEN, CDR2 SYDVKM. CDR3 length: 15 amino acids. The V and J ends lost 5 bases and 5 bases, in that order; junction bases with no gene match: 10. The CDR3 loop is CASSQPGTGTYGYTF. In nucleotides, the CDR3 is TGTGCCAGCAGTCAACCCGGGACAGGTACTTATGGCTACACCTTC.

The chain has TRBV11-3 and TRBJ2-2, with D possibly TRBD1 on 7 matching bases. Looked up from germline, CDR1 is SGHNT and CDR2 is YENEEA. V lost 4 bases to trimming and J lost 7 bases, with 16 bases between them. CDR3 length: 15 residues. CDR3 in amino acids: CASSSQGGINGELFF. CDR3 DNA: TGTGCCAGCAGCTCCCAGGGGGGAATTAACGGGGAGCTGTTTTTT. Looking up the rest from reference TRBV11-3 and TRBJ2-2 gives the full variable domain: EAGVVQSPRYKIIEKKQPVAFWCNPISGHNTLYWYLQNLGQGPELLIRYENEEAVDDSQLPKDRFSAERLKGVDSTLKIQPAELGDSAVYLCASSSQGGINGELFFGEGSRLTVL.

The chain recombines TRBV30 with TRBJ1-6, with no clear D. Germline V gene lookup returns CDR1 GTSNPN and CDR2 SVGIG (reference sequence). V lost 4 bases, J lost 11 bases, and 12 bases lay in between. This CDR3 is built from 12 residues. The CDR3 coding sequence is TGTGCCTGGACAGTTCCCCCCGCACCCCTCCACTTT. It specifies CAWTVPPAPLHF.

This chain joins TRBV9 and TRBJ2-1, with 7 positions matching TRBD2. CDR3 length: 15 residues. Trimming at V came to 4 bases and at J to 6 bases, leaving 10 bases not matched to a gene. CDR1 and CDR2 from the germline V gene are SGDLS and YYNGEE. The chain's CDR3 is CASSPPGGSGNEQFF. In nucleotides, the CDR3 is TGTGCCAGCAGCCCCCCCGGCGGGAGCGGCAATGAGCAGTTCTTC.